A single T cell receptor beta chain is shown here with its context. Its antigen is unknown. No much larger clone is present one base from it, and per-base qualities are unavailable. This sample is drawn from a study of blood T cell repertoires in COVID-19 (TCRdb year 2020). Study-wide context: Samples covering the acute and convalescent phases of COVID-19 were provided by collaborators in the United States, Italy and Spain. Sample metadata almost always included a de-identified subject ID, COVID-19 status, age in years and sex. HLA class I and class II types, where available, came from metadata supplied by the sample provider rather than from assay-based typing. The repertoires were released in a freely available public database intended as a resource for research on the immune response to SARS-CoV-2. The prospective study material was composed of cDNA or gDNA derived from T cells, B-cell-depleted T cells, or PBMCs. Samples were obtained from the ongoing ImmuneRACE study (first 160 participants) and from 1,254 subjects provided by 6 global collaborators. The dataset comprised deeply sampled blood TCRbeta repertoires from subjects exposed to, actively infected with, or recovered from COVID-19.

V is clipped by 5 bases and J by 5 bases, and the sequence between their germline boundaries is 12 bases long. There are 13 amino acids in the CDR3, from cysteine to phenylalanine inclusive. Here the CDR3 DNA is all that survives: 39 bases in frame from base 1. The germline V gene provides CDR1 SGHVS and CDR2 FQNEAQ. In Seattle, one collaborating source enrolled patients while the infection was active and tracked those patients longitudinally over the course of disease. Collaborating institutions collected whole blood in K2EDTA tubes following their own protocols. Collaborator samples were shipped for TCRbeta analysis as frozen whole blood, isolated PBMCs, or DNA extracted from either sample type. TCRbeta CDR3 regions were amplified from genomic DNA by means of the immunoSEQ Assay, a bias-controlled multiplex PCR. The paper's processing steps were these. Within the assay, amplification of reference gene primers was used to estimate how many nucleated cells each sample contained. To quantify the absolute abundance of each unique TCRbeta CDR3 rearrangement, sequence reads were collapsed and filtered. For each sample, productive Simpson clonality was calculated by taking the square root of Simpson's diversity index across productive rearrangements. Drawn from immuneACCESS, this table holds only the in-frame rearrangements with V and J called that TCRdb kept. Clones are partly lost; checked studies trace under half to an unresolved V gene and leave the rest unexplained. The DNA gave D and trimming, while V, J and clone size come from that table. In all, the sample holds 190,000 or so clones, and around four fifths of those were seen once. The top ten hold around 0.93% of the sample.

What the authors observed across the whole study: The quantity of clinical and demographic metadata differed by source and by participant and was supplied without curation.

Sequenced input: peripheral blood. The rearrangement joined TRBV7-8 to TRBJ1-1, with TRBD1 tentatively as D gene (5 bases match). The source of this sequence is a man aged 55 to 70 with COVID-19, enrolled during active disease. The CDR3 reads CASSRGRATEAFF. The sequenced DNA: TGTGCCAGCAGCCGAGGCAGGGCGACTGAAGCTTTCTTT.